Each of the 9 T cell receptor beta chains below was sequenced from the same sample in a study of HIV-infected children after antiretroviral therapy interruption. The treatment was: PENTA 11 planned treatment interruption arm or continuous ART arm. Unique molecular identifiers were included in an RNA-based 3' RACE TCR library. Each CDR3 protein is one row after TCRdb ran MiXCR on the 3' RACE reads. Among tens of thousands of distinct CDR3 sequences, 4.3% were seen once, and the ten largest hold about 0.7%. The sample in question was CD45RA+ CD4+ T cells from PBMCs, pooled from several time points, obtained from a donor given antiretroviral therapy, either interrupted or continuous. The subset here: naive CD4+ CD45RA+ CD45RO- T cells. These receptors were obtained from a pool of human donors with HIV.

This clonotype was seen at least ten times. V and J are TRBV19 and TRBJ2-3; 9 bases line up with TRBD2. The CDR3 is 17 amino acids. Germline lookup yields CDR1 LNHDA and CDR2 SQIVND (reference sequence). V lost 5 bases to trimming and J lost 0 bases; unmatched junction nucleotides: 9. In DNA, the CDR3 is TGTGCCAGTAGTGACGCCCGCGGGGGGGCCAGCACAGATACGCAGTATTTT. Its translation is CASSDARGGASTDTQYF.

This chain links TRBV10-3 with TRBJ1-5, with 7 positions matching TRBD1. Germline V CDR1 and CDR2: ENHRY, SYGVKD. CDR3 size: 15 residues. V was pared by 4 bases and J by 2 bases, with 5 bases of the junction left unmatched. As DNA, the CDR3 is TGTGCCATCAGTGGACAGGGAATCGGCAATCAGCCCCAGCATTTT. As protein: CAISGQGIGNQPQHF.

This chain connects TRBV19 to TRBJ2-4; 12 positions match TRBD2. This CDR3 comprises 14 residues. V lost 8 bases to trimming and J lost 4 bases; unmatched junction nucleotides: 3. Germline values: CDR1 LNHDA, CDR2 SQIVND (reference sequence). The CDR3 is CASETSGGKNIQYF. The DNA for the CDR3 is TGTGCCAGTGAGACTAGCGGGGGTAAAAACATTCAGTACTTC.

This clonotype was recorded at least ten times. The chain carries TRBV4-1 and TRBJ1-1, with unresolved D. Trimming shortened V by 4 bases and J by 2 bases, and 14 bases separated the two germline ends. The CDR3 extends over 15 amino acids. In germline, CDR1 is MGHRA, CDR2 YSYEKL. The CDR3 protein is CASSPRYPDNTEAFF. The CDR3 nucleotides read TGCGCCAGCAGCCCTAGGTACCCGGATAACACTGAAGCTTTCTTT.

The table lists this clonotype with many counts. The chain couples TRBV6-1 to TRBJ2-1; 11 bases map to TRBD1. The CDR3 consists of 17 residues. V lost 3 bases, J lost 8 bases, and 12 bases stayed unmatched. Germline CDR1 is MNHNS and CDR2 is SASEGT. CDR3 protein: CASSDPGRTGGGHEQFF. CDR3 coding DNA: TGTGCCAGCAGTGACCCAGGACGGACAGGGGGCGGGCATGAGCAGTTCTTC.

This clonotype was counted at least ten times. The rearrangement links TRBV6-2 or TRBV6-3 to TRBJ1-1; maybe TRBD1 (5 bases). Per germline, CDR1 MNHEY and CDR2 SVGEGT. The length of the CDR3 is 16 residues. The V gene lost 6 bases and the J gene lost 1 base, with 18 bases spanning the gap. The CDR3 DNA reads as TGTGCCAGCAGACTTTTCGCCGGGACGGAGAACACTGAAGCTTTCTTT. Translated, it gives CASRLFAGTENTEAFF.

The V and J genes are TRBV6-6 and TRBJ1-2; a possible D gene is TRBD1 (5 bases). The CDR3 runs 14 residues. Germline loops: CDR1 MNHNY, CDR2 SVGAGI (reference sequence). V was trimmed by 8 bases and J by 4 bases, leaving 17 bases between them. CDR3 nucleotides: TGTGCCAGCGCCCAGGGTGGCAACTCCTATGGCTACACCTTC. This gives the protein CASAQGGNSYGYTF.

The sample holds many counts of this clonotype. CDR3 residues: CASSQVGDEQYF. DNA of the CDR3: TGTGCCAGCAGCCAAGTGGGTGACGAGCAGTACTTC. The chain has TRBV3-1 and TRBJ2-7; D is unresolved. Deletions cut 1 base from V and 5 bases from J, with 6 bases between. The CDR3 runs 12 residues. The V gene's germline CDR1 is LGHDT and CDR2 YNNKEL (reference sequence).

This clonotype was recorded many times. The junction departs from germline at one end; a sequencing error may be responsible. The V gene is TRBV6-6, the J gene TRBJ2-4; TRBD1 or TRBD2 may be the D gene (5 bases each). The length of the CDR3 is 14 residues. Germline loops: CDR1 MNHNY, CDR2 SVGAGI (reference sequence). CDR3 nucleotide sequence: TGTGCCAGCAGGACTGGGGGAAGTCAAAACACCTTGTACTTT. Translation gives CASRTGGSQNTLYF.